This record looks at one TCR beta chain sequence and its context. The study drew its donors from healthy HIV-negative adults without recent acute infections or vaccinations. From CD4+ cells came CD45RA+ naive and CD45RA-negative memory subsets. The test was conducted at deep level. Only in-frame clones appear in the TCRdb table, and some are missing; sequencing was by immunoSEQ multiplex PCR. The sample has about 680,000 clones; roughly 72% are singletons. CDR3 length: 17 amino acids. Germline V gene lookup returns CDR1 WNHNN and CDR2 SYGVQD (reference sequence). V lost 0 bases and J lost 2; bases outside the gene matches: 4. The data were taken from a study of shared clonotypes between healthy human individuals.

The clonotype originates from a woman aged 25 to 39 in good health. V is TRBV10-1 and J is TRBJ2-2; 9 bases are a match to TRBD2. The material sequenced was memory CD4+ T cells sorted from blood. As to subset: CD45RA-negative fraction. The CDR3 region is CASSESATSGNTGELFF. DNA of the CDR3: TGCGCCAGCAGTGAGTCGGCGACTAGCGGTAACACCGGGGAGCTGTTTTTT.